This T cell receptor (beta chain) stems from a study of monozygotic twins with inflammatory bowel disease. TCRdb reanalyzed the 5' RACE reads, giving one entry per CDR3 protein sequence and no DNA. The sample totals more than 300,000 distinct CDR3 sequences. This CDR3 is built from 16 residues. Per germline, CDR1 MNHNS and CDR2 SASEGT. The material sequenced was blood. The receptor comes from a human donor with ulcerative colitis or Crohn's disease, or a healthy co-twin of an affected twin (not recorded which). The chain has TRBV6-1 and TRBJ2-6; the D call from TCRdb, TRBD2, cannot be confirmed without DNA. The chain's CDR3 is CASNMKRAIGANVLTF.